This T cell receptor (beta chain) stems from a study of OX40 agonist ivuxolimab in advanced cancers. Study at large: As their treatment, patients were administered ivuxolimab, an agonistic anti-OX40 (CD134) antibody.

Data came from immunoSEQ multiplex PCR; TCRdb stores just in-frame clones and leaves some out. This sample has 40,000 to 55,000 clones, with 88% found just once. The germline V gene has CDR1 MGHRA and CDR2 YSYEKL. Between the trimmed V and J ends, which lost 1 base and 1 base, there was a span of 7 bases. The CDR3 has 14 amino acids. The sequencing used CD4+ or CD8+ T cells sorted from blood, collected in a trial of the OX40 agonist ivuxolimab. The chain recombines TRBV4-1 with TRBJ2-5; no clear D gene. The TCR originated in an adult with an advanced solid tumor such as melanoma, head and neck, liver or kidney cancer. Written as DNA, the CDR3 is TGCGCCAGCAGCCAAGTTGGAATCCAAGAGACCCAGTACTTC. As protein: CASSQVGIQETQYF.